The sequence of this T cell receptor beta chain was determined in a study of cytomegalovirus exposure and HLA in healthy donors. Overall study findings and caveats: The study put 150 or so TCR beta chains on its list as cytomegalovirus-associated.

On this clone: Antigen unknown.

Germline assignment: CDR1 ENHRY and CDR2 SYGVKD. CDR3 length: 15 amino acids. After removal of 11 bases from V and 2 bases from J, the junction contained 8 bases not matched to a gene. The primer mix had 60 Vbeta and 13 Jbeta primers. The method was immunoSEQ multiplex PCR; TCRdb's version includes in-frame clones alone and lacks a portion of them. The sample has roughly 150,000 clones; around 77% are singletons. This chain links TRBV10-3 with TRBJ2-5; 13 nucleotides match TRBD2. The clonotype originates from a man aged 30-40 years in good health and CMV-seronegative. Sequenced material: PBMCs. The DNA of the CDR3 is TGTGCCGCCAAGGGGGGACTAGCGGGACAAGAGACCCAGTACTTC. Its translation is CAAKGGLAGQETQYF.